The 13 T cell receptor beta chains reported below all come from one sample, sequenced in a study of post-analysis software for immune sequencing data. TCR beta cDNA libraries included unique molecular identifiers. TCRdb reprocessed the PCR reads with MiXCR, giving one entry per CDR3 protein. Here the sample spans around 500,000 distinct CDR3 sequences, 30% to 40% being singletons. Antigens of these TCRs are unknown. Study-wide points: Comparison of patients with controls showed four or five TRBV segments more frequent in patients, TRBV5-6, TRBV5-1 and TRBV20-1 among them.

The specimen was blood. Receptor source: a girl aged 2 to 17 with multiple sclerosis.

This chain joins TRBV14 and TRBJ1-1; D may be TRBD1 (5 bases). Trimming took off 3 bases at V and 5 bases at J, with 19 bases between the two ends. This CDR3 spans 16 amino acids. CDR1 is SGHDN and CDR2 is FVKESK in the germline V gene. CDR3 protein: CASSHREPTGRTEAFF. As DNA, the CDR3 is TGTGCCAGCAGCCACCGGGAACCAACAGGTCGAACTGAAGCTTTCTTT.

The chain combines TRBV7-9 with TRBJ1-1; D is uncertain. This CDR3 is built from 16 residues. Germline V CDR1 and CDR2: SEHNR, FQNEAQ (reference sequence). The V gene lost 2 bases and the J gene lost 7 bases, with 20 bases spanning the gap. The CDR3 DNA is TGTGCCAGCAGCTTATTGGGCGCGGATTTGATGGATGAAGCTTTCTTT. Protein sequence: CASSLLGADLMDEAFF.

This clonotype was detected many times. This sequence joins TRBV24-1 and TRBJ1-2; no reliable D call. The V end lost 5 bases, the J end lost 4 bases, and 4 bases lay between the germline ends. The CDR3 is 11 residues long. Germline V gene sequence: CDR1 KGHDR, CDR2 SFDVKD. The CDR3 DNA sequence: TGTGCCACCAGTGGGGGCTATGGCTACACCTTC. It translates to CATSGGYGYTF.

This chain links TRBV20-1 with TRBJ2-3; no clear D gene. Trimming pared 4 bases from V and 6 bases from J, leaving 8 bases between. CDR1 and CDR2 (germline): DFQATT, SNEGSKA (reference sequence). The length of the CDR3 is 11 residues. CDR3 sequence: CSATSSDTQYF. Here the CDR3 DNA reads TGCAGTGCTACAAGCTCGGATACGCAGTATTTT.

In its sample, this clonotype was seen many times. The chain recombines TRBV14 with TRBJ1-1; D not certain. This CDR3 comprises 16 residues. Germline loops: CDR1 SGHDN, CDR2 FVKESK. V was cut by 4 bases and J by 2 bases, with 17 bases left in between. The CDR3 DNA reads TGTGCCAGCAGCCCCGGGTTTGGCAGCCTAAACACTGAAGCTTTCTTT. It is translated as CASSPGFGSLNTEAFF.

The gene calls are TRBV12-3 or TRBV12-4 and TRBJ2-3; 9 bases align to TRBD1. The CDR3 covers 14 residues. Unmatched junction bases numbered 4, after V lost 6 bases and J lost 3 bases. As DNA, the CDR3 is TGTGCCAGCAGCTGGACAGGGGAAACAGATACGCAGTATTTT. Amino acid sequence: CASSWTGETDTQYF.

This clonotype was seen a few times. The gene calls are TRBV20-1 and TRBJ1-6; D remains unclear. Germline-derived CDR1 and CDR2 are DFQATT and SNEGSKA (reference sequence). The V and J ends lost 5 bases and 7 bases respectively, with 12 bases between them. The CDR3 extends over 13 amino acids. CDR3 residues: CSAPEDPNSPLHF. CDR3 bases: TGCAGTGCTCCAGAGGATCCAAATTCACCCCTCCACTTT.

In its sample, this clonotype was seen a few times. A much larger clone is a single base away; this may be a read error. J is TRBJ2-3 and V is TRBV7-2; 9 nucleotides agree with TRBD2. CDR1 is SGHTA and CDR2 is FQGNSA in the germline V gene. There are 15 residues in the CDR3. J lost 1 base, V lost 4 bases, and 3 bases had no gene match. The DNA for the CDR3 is TGTGCCAGCAGCTGGCAGCGGGGGGGCACAGATACGCAGTATTTT. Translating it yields CASSWQRGGTDTQYF.

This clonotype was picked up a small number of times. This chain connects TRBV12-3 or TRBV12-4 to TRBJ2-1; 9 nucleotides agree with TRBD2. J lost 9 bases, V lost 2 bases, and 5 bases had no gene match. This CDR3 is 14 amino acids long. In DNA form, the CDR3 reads TGTGCCAGCAGTTTATGGCGGGGGGGCGGTGAGCAGTTCTTC. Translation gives CASSLWRGGGEQFF.

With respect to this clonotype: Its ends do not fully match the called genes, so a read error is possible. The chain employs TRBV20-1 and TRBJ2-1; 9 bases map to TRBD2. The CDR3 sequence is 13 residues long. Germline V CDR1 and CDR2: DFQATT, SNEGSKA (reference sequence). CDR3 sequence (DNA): TGCAGTGGAGCGGGGGGAGCCTACAGTGAGCAGTTCTTC. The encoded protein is CSGAGGAYSEQFF.

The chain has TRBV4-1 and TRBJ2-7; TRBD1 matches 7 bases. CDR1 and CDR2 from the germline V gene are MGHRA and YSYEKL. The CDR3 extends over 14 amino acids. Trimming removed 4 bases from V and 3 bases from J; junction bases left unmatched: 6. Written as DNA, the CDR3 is TGCGCCAGCAGCCTTACCGGGACAGACTACGAGCAGTACTTC. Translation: CASSLTGTDYEQYF.

CDR3 sequence reads: CASSLSRGRGQTDTQYF. The CDR3 region has the DNA TGCGCCAGCAGCTTGTCACGGGGCAGGGGACAGACAGATACGCAGTATTTT. V and J are TRBV5-1 and TRBJ2-3, with 7 bases that match TRBD1. The V and J ends lost 1 base and 3 bases, in that order; junction bases with no gene match: 11. This CDR3 is 17 amino acids long. Germline lookup yields CDR1 SGHRS and CDR2 YFSETQ.

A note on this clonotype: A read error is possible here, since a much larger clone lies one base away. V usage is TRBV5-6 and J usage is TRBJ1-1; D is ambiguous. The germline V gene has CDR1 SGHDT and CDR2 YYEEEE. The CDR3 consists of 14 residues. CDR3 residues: CANSSISGDTEAFF. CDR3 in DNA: TGTGCCAACAGCTCAATATCTGGGGACACTGAAGCTTTCTTT.